These 15 T cell receptor beta chains originate from one sample sequenced in a study of blood T cell repertoires in COVID-19. The method was immunoSEQ multiplex PCR; TCRdb's version includes in-frame clones alone and lacks a portion of them. The sample yields more than 95,000 clones, 75% to 90% seen once. Sequenced input: peripheral blood. The source of these receptors is a human donor in a cohort sampled during active or convalescent COVID-19.

This clone has only a few counts. The genes are TRBV11-3 and TRBJ1-6, with 9 positions matching TRBD1. Losses at the gene ends were 5 bases for V and 8 bases for J; bases not matched to a gene: 4. The CDR3 contains 14 residues. Germline CDR1 is SGHNT and CDR2 is YENEEA. The CDR3 reads CASSPRTGDSPLHF. DNA for the CDR3: TGTGCCAGCAGCCCGAGGACAGGGGATTCACCCCTCCACTTT.

This clone was detected once. The genes are TRBV2 and TRBJ2-3; 7 bases are shared with TRBD2. This CDR3 has 15 amino acids. The junction had 10 bases not matched to a gene; V was cut back by 8 bases and J by 2 bases. The germline V gene encodes CDR1 SNHLY and CDR2 FYNNEI. The CDR3 sequence is CASRRRDYPTDTQYF. CDR3 sequence (DNA): TGTGCCAGCCGCCGCCGGGACTACCCCACAGATACGCAGTATTTT. Variable domain in full (rest from reference TRBV2 and TRBJ2-3): EPEVTQTPSHQVTQMGQEVILRCVPISNHLYFYWYRQILGQKVEFLVSFYNNEISEKSEIFDDQFSVERPDGSNFTLKIRSTKLEDSAMYFCASRRRDYPTDTQYFGPGTRLTVL.

The V and J genes are TRBV18 and TRBJ2-3, with TRBD2 as a possible D gene (7 bases). CDR3 length: 16 residues. Germline V CDR1 and CDR2: KGHSH, LQKENI. The V and J ends lost 2 bases and 0 bases respectively, with 12 bases between them. The CDR3: CASSPIEGGSTDTQYF. CDR3 DNA: TGTGCCAGCTCACCAATTGAGGGGGGGAGCACAGATACGCAGTATTTT.

The J gene is TRBJ1-1, the V gene TRBV7-2; 7 bases agree with TRBD1. The length of the CDR3 is 16 residues. Germline values: CDR1 SGHTA, CDR2 FQGNSA. The V gene end was trimmed by 4 bases and the J gene end by 0 bases; junction bases not matched to a gene: 8. The CDR3 loop is CASSSGPTGLNTEAFF. CDR3 DNA: TGTGCCAGCAGCTCCGGACCGACAGGGTTGAACACTGAAGCTTTCTTT.

The V gene is TRBV27, the J gene TRBJ2-3, with 8 bases identical to TRBD2. Losses at the gene ends were 6 bases for V and 0 bases for J; bases not matched to a gene: 14. Germline CDR1 and CDR2: MNHEY and SMNVEV (reference sequence). This CDR3 has 18 residues. CDR3 coding DNA: TGTGCCAGCAGCCCGCCCCGGCCCGGACTAGCTAGCACAGATACGCAGTATTTT. It yields the protein CASSPPRPGLASTDTQYF.

The rearrangement joins TRBV24-1 to TRBJ2-2; 9 nucleotides line up with TRBD1. V lost 2 bases, J lost 7 bases, and 10 bases stayed unmatched. The CDR3 has 17 residues. Germline V gene lookup returns CDR1 KGHDR and CDR2 SFDVKD. The CDR3 protein is CATSDSKQGADVGELFF. DNA of the CDR3: TGTGCCACCAGTGATTCTAAACAGGGGGCGGACGTCGGGGAGCTGTTTTTT.

The rearrangement joins TRBV7-9 to TRBJ2-7; D might be TRBD2 (6 bases). This CDR3 has 14 residues. Trimming left V 2 bases short and J 2 bases short, with 10 bases between. Germline CDR1 is SEHNR and CDR2 is FQNEAQ (reference sequence). CDR3 sequence: CASSLRPGAYEQYF. The CDR3 DNA is TGTGCCAGCAGCTTACGGCCGGGGGCCTACGAGCAGTACTTC.

The chain combines TRBV28 with TRBJ1-3; D remains ambiguous. V was cut by 5 bases and J by 0 bases, with 5 bases left in between. The V gene's germline CDR1 is MDHEN and CDR2 SYDVKM. This CDR3 region has 13 residues. DNA of the CDR3: TGTGCCAGCAGTGTCTCCTCTGGAAACACCATATATTTT. This sequence encodes CASSVSSGNTIYF.

The V call is TRBV7-9, the J call TRBJ1-1; 8 bases align to TRBD1. CDR3 length: 17 residues. The germline CDR1 and CDR2 sequences are SEHNR and FQNEAQ (reference sequence). J lost 6 bases, V lost 2 bases, and 14 bases had no gene match. This CDR3 is CASSLSVSQGAFAEAFF. The CDR3 region has the DNA TGTGCCAGCAGCTTATCGGTATCCCAGGGGGCATTTGCTGAAGCTTTCTTT.

This chain connects TRBV10-3 to TRBJ1-1, with no clear D. The CDR3 runs 14 residues. The germline V gene encodes CDR1 ENHRY and CDR2 SYGVKD. The V and J ends lost 10 bases and 0 bases respectively, with 15 bases between them. The CDR3 here is CATGVQAMNTEAFF. The DNA for the CDR3 is TGTGCCACCGGGGTTCAGGCGATGAACACTGAAGCTTTCTTT.

The chain recombines TRBV2 with TRBJ1-2; D call uncertain. V gave up 4 bases and J gave up 0 bases, with 9 bases separating them. The V gene's germline CDR1 is SNHLY and CDR2 FYNNEI. This CDR3 spans 14 amino acids. CDR3 sequence (DNA): TGTGCCAGCAGTGTCCCGGGTTCTAACTATGGCTACACCTTC. Translating it yields CASSVPGSNYGYTF.

The V call is TRBV11-3, the J call TRBJ1-3; 8 bases match TRBD1. The trim removed 5 bases at V and 1 base at J, leaving 4 bases unmatched. The CDR3 totals 15 residues. CDR1 is SGHNT and CDR2 is YENEEA in the germline V gene. This CDR3 is CASSRRTGSGNTIYF. CDR3 DNA: TGTGCCAGCAGCCGACGGACAGGGTCTGGAAACACCATATATTTT.

This chain uses TRBV30 with TRBJ2-7, with TRBD1 as a possible D gene (7 bases). CDR3 length: 14 residues. CDR1 is GTSNPN and CDR2 is SVGIG in the germline V gene (reference sequence). The V gene lost 2 bases and the J gene lost 5 bases, with 16 bases spanning the gap. In DNA, the CDR3 is TGTGCCTGGAGTCGCGGGGACCAGGGGGACGAGCAGTACTTC. Amino acids: CAWSRGDQGDEQYF.

The J gene is TRBJ2-5, the V gene TRBV5-4; 9 bases are shared with TRBD1. CDR1 SGHNT and CDR2 YYREEE come from the germline V gene (reference sequence). This CDR3 region has 15 residues. With 4 bases clipped from V and 1 base from J, the junction kept 5 bases outside the gene matches. Written as DNA, the CDR3 is TGTGCCAGCAGCCTCGGACAGGGGTTCCAAGAGACCCAGTACTTC. Translating it yields CASSLGQGFQETQYF.

This clone appeared a single time. The chain uses TRBV11-1 and TRBJ2-5; weak D call: TRBD2 (6 bases). CDR1 and CDR2 (germline): SGHAT, FQDESV (reference sequence). CDR3 length: 13 amino acids. V was shortened by 8 bases and J by 4 bases, with 14 bases between the two germline ends. This CDR3 is CASLRLGGETQYF. In nucleotides, the CDR3 is TGTGCCAGCCTGAGGCTGGGAGGAGAGACCCAGTACTTC.